These 32 T cell receptor beta chains were sequenced from one sample in a study of monozygotic twins with inflammatory bowel disease. TCRdb re-called the 5' RACE reads and shows each CDR3 protein once, DNA omitted. Its table lists 300,000 to 400,000 distinct CDR3 sequences. The sequenced sample was blood. These receptor sequences come from a human donor with ulcerative colitis or Crohn's disease, or a healthy co-twin of an affected twin (not recorded which).

The chain has TRBV7-3 and TRBJ2-3; TCRdb picks TRBD1, but there is no DNA to check that call. Germline loops: CDR1 SGHTA, CDR2 FQGTGA. CDR3 length equals 18 residues. The CDR3 region is CASSLTPSPGEDTDTQYF. Supplemented by reference TRBV7-3 and TRBJ2-3, the full variable domain reads GAGVSQTPSNKVTEKGKYVELRCDPISGHTALYWYRQSLGQGPEFLIYFQGTGAADDSGLPNDRFFAVRPEGSVSTLKIQRTERGDSAVYLCASSLTPSPGEDTDTQYFGPGTRLTVL.

The genes are TRBV7-2 and TRBJ2-2. Per the germline V gene, CDR1 is SGHTA and CDR2 is FQGNSA. The CDR3 runs 14 residues. The CDR3 spells CANSLEKSTGELFF.

V and J are TRBV19 and TRBJ2-2; as DNA is missing, the TRBD1 call by TCRdb cannot be tested. Germline V CDR1 and CDR2: LNHDA, SQIVND (reference sequence). The CDR3 is made up of 14 amino acids. CDR3 region: CASQKGAASGELFF.

The V gene is TRBV20-1, the J gene TRBJ1-3; TCRdb reports TRBD1, a call that lacks DNA to check it against. Looked up from germline, CDR1 is DFQATT and CDR2 is SNEGSKA (reference sequence). The CDR3 length is 18 residues. CDR3 in amino acids: CSARDMPAGGLWGNTIYF.

The J gene is TRBJ2-3, the V gene TRBV7-9. The CDR3 runs 13 residues. Germline V gene lookup returns CDR1 SEHNR and CDR2 FQNEAQ (reference sequence). CDR3 loop: CASGPTHMDTQYF.

The V and J genes are TRBV7-2 and TRBJ2-7. The length of the CDR3 is 14 residues. Germline values: CDR1 SGHTA, CDR2 FQGNSA. The CDR3: CASSLTGLTYEQYF.

This chain connects TRBV9 to TRBJ1-2. CDR3 length: 14 residues. The germline V gene has CDR1 SGDLS and CDR2 YYNGEE. CDR3 residues: CASSVGPGSYGYTF.

The CDR3 region is CASSVALGQGGYTF. The chain has TRBV9 and TRBJ1-2; TCRdb indicates TRBD1, and absent DNA this call remains unverified. The CDR3 runs 14 residues. Germline CDR1 SGDLS, CDR2 YYNGEE.

The chain combines TRBV7-3 with TRBJ1-6. The CDR3 consists of 16 residues. Germline V gene data show CDR1 as SGHTA and CDR2 as FQGTGA. The CDR3 reads CASSLWALPNNSPLHF.

This chain connects TRBV5-1 to TRBJ1-4. This CDR3 is built from 16 residues. The V gene's germline CDR1 is SGHRS and CDR2 YFSETQ. The CDR3 is CASSLDYEAQNEKLFF. The variable domain in full, with the rest retrieved from reference TRBV5-1 and TRBJ1-4, is KAGVTQTPRYLIKTRGQQVTLSCSPISGHRSVSWYQQTPGQGLQFLFEYFSETQRNKGNFPGRFSGRQFSNSRSEMNVSTLELGDSALYLCASSLDYEAQNEKLFFGSGTQLSVL.

The chain's CDR3 is CASSLGAGEAKNIQYF. V and J are TRBV5-1 and TRBJ2-4; TCRdb names TRBD1, which stays unverified in the absence of DNA. CDR1 SGHRS and CDR2 YFSETQ come from the germline V gene. CDR3 length: 16 residues.

The chain is built from TRBV29-1 and TRBJ1-1; lacking DNA, the TRBD1 call made by TCRdb goes unchecked. Germline V gene lookup returns CDR1 SQVTM and CDR2 ANQGSEA. The CDR3 contains 12 residues. The CDR3 loop reads CSVRTGLTEAFF. The variable domain in full, with the rest retrieved from reference TRBV29-1 and TRBJ1-1, is SAVISQKPSRDICQRGTSLTIQCQVDSQVTMMFWYRQQPGQSLTLIATANQGSEATYESGFVIDKFPISRPNLTFSTLTVSNMSPEDSSIYLCSVRTGLTEAFFGQGTRLTVV.

This rearrangement joins TRBV12-3 or TRBV12-4 to TRBJ2-5; without DNA, the TCRdb call of TRBD2 cannot be checked. The CDR3 extends over 16 amino acids. The CDR3 here is CASKMRRGLAQETQYF.

The rearrangement joins TRBV3-1 to TRBJ2-7; no DNA is available, so the TRBD2 call from TCRdb remains unchecked. Germline V gene sequence: CDR1 LGHDT, CDR2 YNNKEL (reference sequence). The CDR3 is made up of 14 amino acids. CDR3 loop: CASSQMGLHYEQYF.

Here the CDR3 reads CASSLTGQLNTEAFF. The rearrangement links TRBV5-1 to TRBJ1-1; the TCRdb D gene call, TRBD1, has no DNA to confirm it. This CDR3 is 15 amino acids long. The V gene's germline CDR1 is SGHRS and CDR2 YFSETQ.

The chain recombines TRBV5-6 with TRBJ1-5; TCRdb indicates TRBD1, and absent DNA this call remains unverified. The CDR3 totals 15 residues. Looked up from germline, CDR1 is SGHDT and CDR2 is YYEEEE. CDR3 amino acids: CASSLSGAYGQPQHF. The entire variable domain, with the rest obtained from reference TRBV5-6 and TRBJ1-5, is as follows: DAGVTQSPTHLIKTRGQQVTLRCSPKSGHDTVSWYQQALGQGPQFIFQYYEEEERQRGNFPDRFSGHQFPNYSSELNVNALLLGDSALYLCASSLSGAYGQPQHFGDGTRLSIL.

The V call is TRBV4-3, the J call TRBJ2-7; without DNA, the TCRdb call of TRBD1 cannot be checked. The CDR3 spans 14 residues. CDR1 is LGHNA, CDR2 YSLEER, per germline. The CDR3 sequence is CASSQTPRTGAPIF.

The V gene is TRBV25-1, the J gene TRBJ1-1; TCRdb's D call, TRBD1, is unchecked because there is no DNA. This CDR3 has 14 residues. Per the germline V gene, CDR1 is MGHDK and CDR2 is SYGVNS. The chain's CDR3 is CASSEFPGRQSAFF.

The gene calls are TRBV7-9 and TRBJ1-1; the D call of TRBD1 rests on TCRdb alone, since no DNA is present to check it. CDR1 is SEHNR, CDR2 FQNEAQ, per germline (reference sequence). The CDR3 length is 16 residues. CDR3 protein: CASSLALAGGNTEAFF.

V and J are TRBV20-1 and TRBJ2-1; the D gene TCRdb calls, TRBD1, cannot be checked with no DNA. The germline V gene encodes CDR1 DFQATT and CDR2 SNEGSKA (reference sequence). This CDR3 is built from 12 residues. CDR3 residues: CSAEYRGTEQFF.

This chain links TRBV30 with TRBJ2-3; the D gene TCRdb calls, TRBD1, cannot be checked with no DNA. CDR1 is GTSNPN and CDR2 is SVGIG in the germline V gene (reference sequence). The CDR3 has 12 residues. The CDR3 loop reads CAWSPREDTQYF.

The J gene is TRBJ2-3, the V gene TRBV28; TCRdb designates TRBD1, a call that cannot be tested without DNA. This CDR3 region has 13 residues. Germline V gene sequence: CDR1 MDHEN, CDR2 SYDVKM. CDR3 residues: CATGGTSTDTQYF.

The chain has TRBV30 and TRBJ2-1; the D call from TCRdb, TRBD2, cannot be confirmed without DNA. This CDR3 is 14 amino acids long. Germline CDR1 GTSNPN, CDR2 SVGIG (reference sequence). CDR3 loop: CACTGLAEYNEQFF.

This chain connects TRBV12-3 or TRBV12-4 to TRBJ1-2. The CDR3 has 14 residues. The CDR3 sequence is CASSFSGSNSGYTF.

The chain links TRBV28 to TRBJ2-4; the TRBD1 assignment by TCRdb is unverifiable without DNA. The CDR3 extends over 15 amino acids. Per the germline V gene, CDR1 is MDHEN and CDR2 is SYDVKM. Here the CDR3 reads CASSPRDRVENIQYF.

The V and J genes are TRBV6-5 and TRBJ1-1; TCRdb's D call of TRBD1 is untestable without DNA. Germline V gene data show CDR1 as MNHEY and CDR2 as SVGAGI. This CDR3 region has 13 residues. This chain's CDR3 is CASRRGQGTEAFF.

The chain joins TRBV5-1 to TRBJ2-7; the TCRdb D gene call, TRBD1, has no DNA to confirm it. CDR1 is SGHRS, CDR2 YFSETQ, per germline. This CDR3 has 13 residues. The CDR3 loop reads CASSPVGRGEQYF.

The CDR3 protein is CASSLGENSYEQYF. The chain has TRBV13 and TRBJ2-7. Germline assignment: CDR1 PRHDT and CDR2 FYEKMQ (reference sequence). The CDR3 extends over 14 amino acids.

V is TRBV6-5 and J is TRBJ2-2. This CDR3 region has 14 residues. The V gene's germline CDR1 is MNHEY and CDR2 SVGAGI. CDR3 sequence reads: CASSYEWNTGELFF.

The V call is TRBV11-2, the J call TRBJ1-3. From germline, CDR1 is SGHAT and CDR2 FQNNGV. CDR3 length: 14 amino acids. The CDR3 here is CASRAGRSGNTIYF.

This sequence joins TRBV28 and TRBJ1-1. The CDR3 is made up of 14 amino acids. The V gene's germline CDR1 is MDHEN and CDR2 SYDVKM. The chain's CDR3 is CASASPDTNTEAFF.

This chain links TRBV28 with TRBJ1-2. The CDR3 consists of 13 residues. The germline CDR1 and CDR2 sequences are MDHEN and SYDVKM. The CDR3 spells CASSAWLGYGYTF.